This T cell receptor beta chain was sequenced for a study of shared clonotypes between healthy human individuals. The data were produced by immunoSEQ multiplex PCR, yet TCRdb's version contains in-frame clones alone and is incomplete. The profile shows more than 1,200,000 clones, 98% of them singletons. Trimming removed 0 bases from V and 5 bases from J, with 8 bases in between. This CDR3 is 13 amino acids long. In germline, CDR1 is GTSNPN, CDR2 SVGIG (reference sequence). Sequenced material: naive CD4+ T cells sorted from blood. Subset specified: CD45RA+ positively selected. This receptor was obtained from a man aged 25 to 45 in good health. This sequence joins TRBV30 and TRBJ1-5, with D uncertain. CDR3 nucleotide sequence: TGTGCCTGGAGTGTAAGACAAGATCAGCCCCAGCATTTT. It codes for CAWSVRQDQPQHF.